This TCR beta chain was recorded in a study of regulatory T cells in long-lasting Graves disease. Time point defined: newly diagnosed GD, antithyroid drugs for less than 3 months. Researchers made the TCR library from RNA that was extracted from PBMCs. Xi'an, China, was home to the endocrinology department that provided patients. Study-level findings and limits: There were preferences for TRBV28, TRBJ1-2 and TRBJ2-5 in persistent disease.

This clonotype was observed at least ten times. Its antigen is unknown. Assembly of TCR beta libraries relied on iRepertoire HTBI primers together with Arm-PCR of CDR3 regions. TCRdb passed the multiplex PCR reads through MiXCR, listing each CDR3 protein once. The data show 350,000 to 400,000 distinct CDR3 sequences, about 16% seen once. This CDR3 comprises 12 residues. V lost 0 bases and J 5 bases, leaving 3 bases between the germline ends. Looked up from germline, CDR1 is SGDLS and CDR2 is YYNGEE. This sample was shared with a second study, whose subject was T cells in Graves' hyperthyroidism and ophthalmopathy. That source reports: The study defined stable Graves' hyperthyroidism as no ophthalmopathy progression within 18 months.

The chain couples TRBV9 to TRBJ1-5; D not resolved. The clonotype comes from a woman under 30 with Graves disease. The sample was peripheral blood mononuclear cells (PBMCs), taken at new diagnosis, from a patient treated with antithyroid drugs. The CDR3 spells CASSVGDQPQHF. In nucleotides, the CDR3 is TGTGCCAGCAGCGTAGGGGATCAGCCCCAGCATTTT.